These T cell receptor beta chains were read from a single sample in a study of regulatory T cells in long-lasting Graves disease. In TCRdb, the multiplex PCR reads were re-called with MiXCR into one record per CDR3 protein. The table lists about 500,000 distinct CDR3 sequences, around 11% of them singletons. These data also formed part of another study, on T cells in Graves' hyperthyroidism and ophthalmopathy.

The sample consisted of peripheral blood mononuclear cells (PBMCs), taken at new diagnosis, from a patient treated with antithyroid drugs. The receptors stem from a woman in her 30s with Graves disease. CDR3s include the opening cysteine and the closing phenylalanine or tryptophan. The D gene is left open where the match is weak. The size entry is marked missing in some rows and otherwise reads once, few, many or a size class.

TRBJ2-3,many,NA,TRBV25-1,TGTGCCAGCAGTGAATATCAGGGCCGCACAGATACGCAGTATTTT,CASSEYQGRTDTQYF
TRBJ2-7,many,NA,TRBV27,TGTGCCAGCAGCCCCAAACCGTCCTACGAGCAGTACTTC,CASSPKPSYEQYF
TRBJ2-3,few,NA,TRBV28,TGTGCCAGCAGTTGGGGGATCACAGATACGCAGTATTTT,CASSWGITDTQYF
TRBJ1-5,NA,NA,TRBV24-1,TGTGCCACCAGTGATTATGAGACCCCTGGTCAGCCCCAGCATTTT,CATSDYETPGQPQHF
TRBJ2-1,many,TRBD2,TRBV7-9,TGTGCCAGCAGACCCTCGGGAGGGCGGGAGTGGTACAATGAGCAGTTCTTC,CASRPSGGREWYNEQFF
TRBJ2-2,many,NA,TRBV18,TGTGCCAGCTCACCAGGGCTGAACACCGGGGAGCTGTTTTTT,CASSPGLNTGELFF
TRBJ2-7,many,TRBD1,TRBV2,TGTGCCAGCAGGGGAACCGGGACAGGGAGCTTTTCTGACGAGCAGTACTTC,CASRGTGTGSFSDEQYF
TRBJ2-3,many,NA,TRBV5-4,TGTGCCAGCAGCTCTCCGATGCGGGATTTGACAGATACGCAGTATTTT,CASSSPMRDLTDTQYF
TRBJ2-1,few,NA,TRBV19,TGTGCCAGTACCAAGATTAAGTACGCGGGAACTGCCGATGAGCAGTTCTTC,CASTKIKYAGTADEQFF
TRBJ1-2,NA,NA,TRBV7-9,TGTGCCAGCAGCTATGGGCAGGGCCCTGGCTACACCTTC,CASSYGQGPGYTF
TRBJ2-7,NA,NA,TRBV7-9,TGTGCCAGCAGCCACGGAGGACGGTCCTACGAGCAGTACTTC,CASSHGGRSYEQYF
TRBJ2-6,few,NA,TRBV11-2,TGTGCCAGCAGCCGTGGGGCCGGGGGCCTGAGCTCTGGGGCCAACGTCCTGACTTTC,CASSRGAGGLSSGANVLTF
TRBJ2-7,NA,NA,TRBV14,TGTGCCAGCAGCCAAGACAGGGGTGTCCAGCAGTACTTC,CASSQDRGVQQYF
TRBJ2-1,many,TRBD2,TRBV2,TGTGCCAGCAGTGATCTTGCGGGAGAGGGTAATGAGCAGTTCTTC,CASSDLAGEGNEQFF
TRBJ2-3,many,TRBD2,TRBV3-1,TGTGCCAGCAGCCACCTCACTATTAGCGGGAGGTCAGATACGCAGTATTTT,CASSHLTISGRSDTQYF
TRBJ2-5,many,NA,TRBV7-2,TGTGCCAGCAGCTTACATCGGGAGACCCAGTACTTC,CASSLHRETQYF
TRBJ2-3,many,TRBD1,TRBV11-2,TGTGCCAGCAGCTTGGGGACAGACTCTAGCACAGATACGCAGTATTTC,CASSLGTDSSTDTQYF
TRBJ1-5,few,TRBD1,TRBV3-1,TGTGCCAGCAGCCAGACAGGGTTCGGGCAGCCCCAGCATTTT,CASSQTGFGQPQHF
TRBJ1-1,NA,NA,TRBV10-3,TGTGCCATCAGTGGTTACACAGGGCAAGGGACTGAAGCTTTCTTT,CAISGYTGQGTEAFF
TRBJ1-2,few,NA,TRBV5-4,TGTGCCAGCAGCTTGGCGCCTACAGACGCATCTGAGGATGGCTACACCTTC,CASSLAPTDASEDGYTF
TRBJ2-1,many,NA,TRBV11-3,TGTGCCAGCAGCTTAGAGGTTTATGCCAATGAGCAGTTCTTC,CASSLEVYANEQFF
TRBJ2-1,few,NA,TRBV5-1,TGCGCCAGCAGCTTGGACCGGGCGCTTTCCAATGAGCAGTTCTTC,CASSLDRALSNEQFF
TRBJ2-1,few,TRBD2,TRBV13,TGTGCCAGCAGCTTGACTAGCGTTGAGCAGTTCTTC,CASSLTSVEQFF
TRBJ2-7,NA,TRBD1,TRBV6-1,TGTGCCAGCAGTCAGGGCGGGACAGGCTCCTACGAGCAGTACTTC,CASSQGGTGSYEQYF
TRBJ2-7,many,TRBD1,TRBV28,TGTGCCAGCAGTTTAGTGGGACAGGGAAACTACGAGCAGTACTTC,CASSLVGQGNYEQYF
TRBJ2-2,many,NA,TRBV2,TGTGCCACCGAGAACACCGGGGAGCTGTTTTTT,CATENTGELFF
TRBJ1-3,many,NA,TRBV6-1,TGTGCCAGCAGTGAACAGATGAGCTCTGGAAACACCATATATTTT,CASSEQMSSGNTIYF
TRBJ2-5,many,NA,TRBV2,TGTGCCAGCAACCGGGAGCAAGAGACCCAGTACTTC,CASNREQETQYF
TRBJ2-2,many,TRBD1,TRBV11-3,TGTGCCAGCAGGCCAGGGGGCGGAGGCACCGGGGAGCTGTTTTTT,CASRPGGGGTGELFF
TRBJ2-1,NA,TRBD2,TRBV7-9,TGTGCCAGCAGCTTATTACCGTCTAAGGGAGGGCCGGGGAATGAGCAGTTCTTC,CASSLLPSKGGPGNEQFF
TRBJ2-7,few,NA,TRBV7-9,TGTGCCAGCAGCCGGGAAATAGCGGTAACAGTCGACTCCTACGAGCAGTACTTC,CASSREIAVTVDSYEQYF
TRBJ1-3,NA,NA,TRBV11-2,TGTGCCAGCAGCTCCCAGGTCCAGGGAAACACCATATATTTT,CASSSQVQGNTIYF
TRBJ2-7,many,TRBD2,TRBV18,TGTGCCAGCTCGCTTACTAGCGGGATAGTCTACGAGCAGTACTTC,CASSLTSGIVYEQYF
TRBJ1-2,many,TRBD1,TRBV5-5,TGTGCCAGCAGCCCATGGACAGGAACGAGTACCTTC,CASSPWTGTSTF
TRBJ2-4,few,NA,TRBV14,TGTGCCAGCAGCATGTTGGGGCTGGACATTCAGTACTTC,CASSMLGLDIQYF
TRBJ2-5,once,TRBD1,TRBV2,TGTGCCAGCAGATTCACAGGGGGCGCAGAGACCCAGTACTTC,CASRFTGGAETQYF
TRBJ2-5,many,NA,TRBV28,TGTGCCAGCAAAGGAGCCCCTGGGGAGACCCAGTACTTC,CASKGAPGETQYF
TRBJ1-5,many,TRBD1,TRBV30,TGTGCCTGGAGTCCACGACAGGGGAATCAGCCCCAGCATTTT,CAWSPRQGNQPQHF
TRBJ1-2,many,TRBD1,TRBV19,TGTGCCAGTAGTGCCCGGGACAGCTATGGCTACACCTTC,CASSARDSYGYTF
TRBJ2-5,many,NA,TRBV10-3,TGTGCCATCAGTGAGTTATCGTTCAGCGGACAGCCCCTTAAGTTGACCCAGTACTTC,CAISELSFSGQPLKLTQYF
TRBJ2-3,few,TRBD1,TRBV11-2,TGTGCCAGCAGCTCAGGGGGCCCGAACACAGATACGCAGTATTTT,CASSSGGPNTDTQYF
TRBJ2-5,many,TRBD1,TRBV7-9,TGTGCCAGCAGATCGACAGGGGGTGGAGAGACCCAGTACTTC,CASRSTGGGETQYF
TRBJ1-4,NA,NA,TRBV7-9,TGTGCCAGCAGCCACCTACCATACAAGAGAACTAATGAAAAACTGTTTTTT,CASSHLPYKRTNEKLFF
TRBJ2-3,few,TRBD2,TRBV2,TGTGCCAGCAGTGACGGGCCCGAGCGGGGAAACACAGATACGCAGTATTTT,CASSDGPERGNTDTQYF
TRBJ1-4,NA,NA,TRBV9,TGTGCCAGCAGCGCCCACGTAGCAACTAATGAAAAACTGTTTTTT,CASSAHVATNEKLFF
TRBJ1-1,many,NA,TRBV27,TGTGCCAGCAGAGGAATGAACACTGAAGCTTTCTTT,CASRGMNTEAFF
TRBJ2-1,many,NA,TRBV7-6,TGTGCCAGCAGCCGGAGCCCTAGTAGGAATGAGCAGTTCTTC,CASSRSPSRNEQFF
TRBJ2-7,few,NA,TRBV30,TGTGCCTGGAGTGTTGCCCGACCCTACGAGCAGTACTTC,CAWSVARPYEQYF
TRBJ1-1,many,NA,TRBV30,TGTGCCTGGAGTGTACGGGGCATCAAGAACACTGAAGCTTTCTTT,CAWSVRGIKNTEAFF
TRBJ1-1,many,TRBD1,TRBV27,TGTGCCAGCAGTTTCGGACAGGGGGCGGAAGCTTTCTTT,CASSFGQGAEAFF
TRBJ1-2,NA,TRBD1,TRBV18,TGTGCCAGCTCACCTACCGGGACAGGGGTCGGCTACACCTTC,CASSPTGTGVGYTF
TRBJ2-5,many,NA,TRBV20-1,TGCAGTGCTAGAGTGAAGGGGAGGGAGACCCAGTACTTC,CSARVKGRETQYF
TRBJ1-1,many,NA,TRBV12-3/TRBV12-4,TGTGCCAGCAGTTTATGGGTTACTGAAGCTTTCTTT,CASSLWVTEAFF
TRBJ2-3,NA,NA,TRBV5-8,TGCGCCAGCAGCTTGGAAGTCCTTAGCACAGATACGCAGTATTTT,CASSLEVLSTDTQYF